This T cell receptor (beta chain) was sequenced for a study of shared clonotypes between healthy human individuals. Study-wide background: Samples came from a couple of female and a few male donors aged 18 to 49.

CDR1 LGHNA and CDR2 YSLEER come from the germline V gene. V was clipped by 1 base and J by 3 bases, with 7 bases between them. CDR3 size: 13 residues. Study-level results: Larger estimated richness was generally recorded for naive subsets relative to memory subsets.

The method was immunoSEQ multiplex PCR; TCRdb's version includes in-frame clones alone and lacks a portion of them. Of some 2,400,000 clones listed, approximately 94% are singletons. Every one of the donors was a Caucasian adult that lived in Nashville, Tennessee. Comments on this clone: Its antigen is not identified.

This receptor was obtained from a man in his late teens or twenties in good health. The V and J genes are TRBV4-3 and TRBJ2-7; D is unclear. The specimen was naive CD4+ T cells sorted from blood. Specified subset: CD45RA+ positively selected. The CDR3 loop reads CASSQAWDYEQYF. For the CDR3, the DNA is TGCGCCAGCAGCCAAGCCTGGGACTACGAGCAGTACTTC.